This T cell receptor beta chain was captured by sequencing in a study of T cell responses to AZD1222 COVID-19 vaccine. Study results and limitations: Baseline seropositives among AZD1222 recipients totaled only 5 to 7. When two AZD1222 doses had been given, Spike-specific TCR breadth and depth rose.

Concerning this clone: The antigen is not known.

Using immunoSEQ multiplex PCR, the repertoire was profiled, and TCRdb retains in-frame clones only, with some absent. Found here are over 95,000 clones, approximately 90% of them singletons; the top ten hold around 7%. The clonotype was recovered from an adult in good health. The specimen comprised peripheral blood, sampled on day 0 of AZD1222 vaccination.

The CDR3 sequence: CAGGLAGRGDKNIQYF. Written as DNA, the CDR3 is TGCGCTGGGGGACTAGCGGGAAGAGGGGACAAAAACATTCAGTACTTC. V is TRBV5-1 and J is TRBJ2-4; 13 positions match TRBD2. In germline, CDR1 is SGHRS, CDR2 YFSETQ. The CDR3 spans 16 residues.